A selection of T cell receptor beta chains follows, all from one sample in a study of shared clonotypes between healthy human individuals. Sequencing used immunoSEQ multiplex PCR; TCRdb keeps in-frame clones, though not all of them. The data show some 2,100,000 clones, approximately 94% seen once. Sequencing used naive CD8+ T cells from PBMCs. The receptor set was obtained from a man aged 18 to 30 in good health. Some clones in this sample may be carry-over from other donors' samples. Each CDR3 is given with its conserved first and last residue. D genes are given only for firm matches. Clone sizes are given selectively: once, few, many, or a class where the clone is expanded.

>TRBV7-8|.|.|TRBJ1-5
CASRQERDQPQHF
TGTGCCAGCAGACAAGAAAGGGATCAGCCCCAGCATTTT
>TRBV7-9|.|TRBD2|TRBJ2-1
CASSSAGVAGYNEQFF
TGTGCCAGCAGCTCCGCGGGGGTAGCGGGGTACAATGAGCAGTTCTTC
>TRBV13|few|.|TRBJ1-4
CASSSEGLDLGKLFF
TGTGCCAGCAGCTCTGAGGGCCTAGATCTTGGAAAACTGTTTTTT
>TRBV29-1|.|TRBD1|TRBJ2-7
CSVEARDRGYEQYF
TGCAGCGTTGAAGCACGGGACAGGGGTTACGAGCAGTACTTC
>TRBV6-5|.|.|TRBJ1-2
CASSYGPDYGYTF
TGTGCCAGCAGTTACGGGCCAGACTATGGCTACACCTTC
>TRBV25-1|.|.|TRBJ2-7
CASGRDFYEQYF
TGTGCCAGCGGCCGAGACTTCTACGAGCAGTACTTC
>TRBV15|once|.|TRBJ2-7
CATSRTEAGEQYF
TGTGCCACCAGCAGGACAGAGGCGGGCGAGCAGTACTTC
>TRBV5-1|.|.|TRBJ2-7
CASSLRGALYEQYF
TGCGCCAGCAGCTTGAGGGGAGCTCTCTACGAGCAGTACTTC
>TRBV9|.|.|TRBJ2-3
CASSVEVGSADTQYF
TGTGCCAGCAGCGTAGAGGTCGGGAGTGCAGATACGCAGTATTTT
>TRBV7-9|.|TRBD1|TRBJ2-1
CASSTSDRENEQFF
TGTGCCAGCAGCACGTCGGACAGGGAAAATGAGCAGTTCTTC
>TRBV28|.|.|TRBJ1-3
CASSLGPTDSGNTIYF
TGTGCCAGCAGTTTAGGTCCTACGGACTCTGGAAACACCATATATTTT
>TRBV7-9|.|.|TRBJ1-1
CASSPLASGNTEAFF
TGTGCCAGCAGCCCTCTAGCGTCCGGAAACACTGAAGCTTTCTTT
>TRBV10-3|few|.|TRBJ1-1
CAIRTGPPDTEAFF
TGTGCCATCAGAACAGGACCCCCGGACACTGAAGCTTTCTTT
>TRBV9|.|.|TRBJ2-7
CASSVGGADEQYF
TGTGCCAGCAGCGTAGGGGGAGCGGACGAGCAGTACTTC
>TRBV5-4|.|TRBD2|TRBJ2-7
CASSKLAGDQYEQYF
TGTGCCAGCAGCAAACTAGCGGGAGATCAATACGAGCAGTACTTC
>TRBV29-1|.|.|TRBJ1-5
CSVLSRDDYNQPQHF
TGCAGCGTACTTTCTAGGGACGACTACAATCAGCCCCAGCATTTT
>TRBV18|.|TRBD2|TRBJ2-1
CASSPRTSGSPSYNEQFF
TGTGCCAGCTCACCCCGGACTAGCGGGAGCCCTTCCTACAATGAGCAGTTCTTC
>TRBV7-9|.|.|TRBJ2-1
CASSLRDTAYNEQFF
TGTGCCAGCAGCCTCCGGGACACGGCCTACAATGAGCAGTTCTTC
>TRBV18|.|TRBD1|TRBJ1-1
CASSPNRGKDTEAFF
TGTGCCAGCTCACCAAACAGGGGCAAGGACACTGAAGCTTTCTTT
>TRBV4-1|.|TRBD1|TRBJ2-2
CASSPWTGKVTGELFF
TGCGCCAGCAGCCCTTGGACAGGGAAGGTGACCGGGGAGCTGTTTTTT
>TRBV7-2|.|.|TRBJ2-7
CASSLSRGPSSYEQYF
TGTGCCAGCAGCTTAAGCAGGGGCCCGAGCTCCTACGAGCAGTACTTC
>TRBV5-5|.|TRBD1|TRBJ2-7
CASSFGDRGYYEQYF
TGTGCCAGCAGCTTCGGGGACAGGGGTTACTACGAGCAGTACTTC
>TRBV30|.|.|TRBJ2-3
CAWSGPETEKTLVAKYF
TGTGCCTGGAGTGGCCCTGAAACCGAGAAAACCCTAGTGGCGAAGTATTTT
>TRBV13|.|.|TRBJ2-5
CASSPPRGLQETQYF
TGTGCCAGCAGCCCTCCGCGAGGACTGCAAGAGACCCAGTACTTC
>TRBV7-9|few|.|TRBJ1-1
CASSLVSTEAFF
TGTGCCAGCAGCTTAGTCTCAACTGAAGCTTTCTTT
>TRBV15|.|.|TRBJ1-5
CATSRVQGWDNQPQHF
TGTGCCACCAGCAGAGTTCAGGGGTGGGACAATCAGCCCCAGCATTTT
>TRBV28|.|.|TRBJ1-2
CASRALSANYGYTF
TGTGCCAGCCGGGCCCTATCTGCTAACTATGGCTACACCTTC
>TRBV10-2|.|TRBD1|TRBJ1-4
CASSALAFNRGEKLFF
TGCGCCAGCAGTGCCCTCGCTTTTAACAGGGGTGAAAAACTGTTTTTT
>TRBV11-3|.|TRBD1|TRBJ2-1
CASSRGQGGNEQFF
TGTGCCAGCAGCCGGGGACAGGGAGGCAATGAGCAGTTCTTC
>TRBV27|.|TRBD1|TRBJ1-2
CASSLKGGSGYGYTF
TGTGCCAGCAGTTTAAAAGGGGGCTCTGGCTATGGCTACACCTTC
>TRBV6-1|.|.|TRBJ1-5
CASSGWEYSNQPQHF
TGTGCCAGCAGTGGATGGGAGTATAGCAATCAGCCCCAGCATTTT
>TRBV5-4|.|.|TRBJ1-1
CASSLREENTEAFF
TGTGCCAGCAGCTTACGGGAGGAGAACACTGAAGCTTTCTTT
>TRBV28|.|.|TRBJ2-2
CASSLPNTGELFF
TGTGCCAGCAGTCTCCCGAACACCGGGGAGCTGTTTTTT
>TRBV11-3|.|.|TRBJ2-7
CASSSGTQYEQYF
TGTGCCAGCAGCTCAGGGACTCAGTACGAGCAGTACTTC
>TRBV28|.|TRBD1|TRBJ2-1
CASSLEGTGGNEQFF
TGTGCCAGCAGTTTAGAGGGGACAGGGGGCAATGAGCAGTTCTTC
>TRBV11-2|.|.|TRBJ1-5
CASSQGQTRRGNQPQHF
TGTGCCAGCAGCCAAGGACAGACTCGCCGGGGCAATCAGCCCCAGCATTTT
>TRBV6-1|.|.|TRBJ1-2
CASIAQGQIYYGYTF
TGTGCCAGCATCGCTCAAGGGCAGATTTACTATGGCTACACCTTC
>TRBV7-9|.|.|TRBJ2-7
CASSFTDEQYF
TGTGCCAGCAGCTTTACTGACGAGCAGTACTTC
>TRBV27|.|.|TRBJ2-1
CASSLRGDPYNEQFF
TGTGCCAGCAGTTTAAGGGGGGACCCCTACAATGAGCAGTTCTTC